The clone carrying this TCR beta chain came up a few times. The CDR3 is 18 amino acids. Germline V gene lookup returns CDR1 SGHAT and CDR2 FQNNGV. The germline V and J ends were trimmed by 2 bases and 4 bases, with 23 bases remaining between them. Produced via immunoSEQ multiplex PCR; TCRdb's table is partial and in-frame only. The sample contains about 140,000 clones, more than 70% of which appear only once. The data are from a study of cytotoxic CD8 clonotypes in ibrutinib-treated CLL. The sequence was obtained from a human donor with chronic lymphocytic leukemia. This chain links TRBV11-2 with TRBJ1-1, with a weak D call TRBD1 (5 bases). The specimen was PBMCs, collected after 36 months of ibrutinib treatment. In nucleotides, the CDR3 is TGTGCCAGCAGCTTACACCAGGGTTTGGGCTGGTTGGGCACTGAAGCTTTCTTT. Its protein product is CASSLHQGLGWLGTEAFF.